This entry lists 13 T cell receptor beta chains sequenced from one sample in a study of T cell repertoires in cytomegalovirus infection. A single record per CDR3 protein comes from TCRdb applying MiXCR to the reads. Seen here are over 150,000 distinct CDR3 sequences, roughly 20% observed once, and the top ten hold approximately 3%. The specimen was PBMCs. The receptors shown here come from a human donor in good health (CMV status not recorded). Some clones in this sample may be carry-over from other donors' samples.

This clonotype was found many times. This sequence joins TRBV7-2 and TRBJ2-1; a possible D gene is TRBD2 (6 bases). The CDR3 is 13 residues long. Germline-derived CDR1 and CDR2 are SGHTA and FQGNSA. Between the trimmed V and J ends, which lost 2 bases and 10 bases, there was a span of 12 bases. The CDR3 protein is CASSLYGGGEQFF. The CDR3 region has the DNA TGTGCCAGCAGCTTATACGGGGGAGGAGAGCAGTTCTTC.

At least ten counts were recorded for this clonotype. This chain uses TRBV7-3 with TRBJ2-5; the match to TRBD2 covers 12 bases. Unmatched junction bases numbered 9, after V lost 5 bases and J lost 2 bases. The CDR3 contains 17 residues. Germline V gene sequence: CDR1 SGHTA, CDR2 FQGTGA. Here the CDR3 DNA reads TGTGCCAGCAGCCCTGGGGGGACTAGCGGGCCACAAGAGACCCAGTACTTC. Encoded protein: CASSPGGTSGPQETQYF.

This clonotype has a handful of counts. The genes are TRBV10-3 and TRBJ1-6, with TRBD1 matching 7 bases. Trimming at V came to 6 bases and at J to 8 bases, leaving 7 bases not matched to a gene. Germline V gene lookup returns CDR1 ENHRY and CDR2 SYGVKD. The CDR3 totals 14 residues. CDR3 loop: CAIRDTGEDSPLHF. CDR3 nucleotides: TGTGCCATCAGGGATACAGGGGAGGATTCACCCCTCCACTTT.

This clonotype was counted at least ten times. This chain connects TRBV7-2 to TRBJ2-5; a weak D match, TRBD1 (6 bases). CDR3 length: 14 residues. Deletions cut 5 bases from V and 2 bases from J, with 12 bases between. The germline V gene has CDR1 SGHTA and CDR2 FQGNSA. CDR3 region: CASSLQGPQETQYF. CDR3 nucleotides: TGTGCCAGCAGCCTACAGGGTCCACAAGAGACCCAGTACTTC. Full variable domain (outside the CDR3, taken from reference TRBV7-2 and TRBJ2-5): GAGVSQSPSNKVTEKGKDVELRCDPISGHTALYWYRQSLGQGLEFLIYFQGNSAPDKSGLPSDRFSAERTGGSVSTLTIQRTQQEDSAVYLCASSLQGPQETQYFGPGTRLLVL.

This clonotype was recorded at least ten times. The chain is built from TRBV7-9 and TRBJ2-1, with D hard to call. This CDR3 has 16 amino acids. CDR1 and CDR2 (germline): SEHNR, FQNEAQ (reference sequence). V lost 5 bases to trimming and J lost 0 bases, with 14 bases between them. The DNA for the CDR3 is TGTGCCAGCAGCCGAATCGGCGCGAGCTCCTACAATGAGCAGTTCTTC. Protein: CASSRIGASSYNEQFF.

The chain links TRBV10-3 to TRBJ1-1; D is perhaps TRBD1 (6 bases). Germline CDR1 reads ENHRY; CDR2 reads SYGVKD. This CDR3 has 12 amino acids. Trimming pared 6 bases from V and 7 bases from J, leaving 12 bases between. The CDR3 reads CAIRGAGVEAFF. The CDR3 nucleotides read TGTGCCATCAGGGGGGCAGGGGTTGAAGCTTTCTTT.

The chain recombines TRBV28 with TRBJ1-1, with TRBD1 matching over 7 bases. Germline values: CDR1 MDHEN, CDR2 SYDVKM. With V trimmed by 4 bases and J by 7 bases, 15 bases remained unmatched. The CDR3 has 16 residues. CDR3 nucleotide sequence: TGTGCCAGCAGTTCTCCATCGACAGGGCAGCGATATGAAGCTTTCTTT. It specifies CASSSPSTGQRYEAFF.

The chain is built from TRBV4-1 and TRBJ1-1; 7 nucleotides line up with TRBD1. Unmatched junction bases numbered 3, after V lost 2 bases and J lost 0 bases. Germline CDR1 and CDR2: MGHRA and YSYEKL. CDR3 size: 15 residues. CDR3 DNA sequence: TGCGCCAGCAGCCAAACAGGGGTCTTGAACACTGAAGCTTTCTTT. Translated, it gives CASSQTGVLNTEAFF.

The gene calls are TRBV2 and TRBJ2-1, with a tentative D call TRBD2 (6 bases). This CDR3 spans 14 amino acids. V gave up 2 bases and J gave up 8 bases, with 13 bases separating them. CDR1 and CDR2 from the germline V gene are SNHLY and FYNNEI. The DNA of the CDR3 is TGTGCCAGCAGTGAACCGCGGGGAAAGCATGAGCAGTTCTTC. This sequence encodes CASSEPRGKHEQFF.

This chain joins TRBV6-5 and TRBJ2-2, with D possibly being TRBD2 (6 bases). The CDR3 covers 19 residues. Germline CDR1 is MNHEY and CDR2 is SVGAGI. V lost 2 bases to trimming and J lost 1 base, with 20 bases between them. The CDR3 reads CASSYTAGGEVLNTGELFF. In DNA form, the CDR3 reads TGTGCCAGCAGTTACACGGCGGGTGGGGAGGTTTTGAACACCGGGGAGCTGTTTTTT.

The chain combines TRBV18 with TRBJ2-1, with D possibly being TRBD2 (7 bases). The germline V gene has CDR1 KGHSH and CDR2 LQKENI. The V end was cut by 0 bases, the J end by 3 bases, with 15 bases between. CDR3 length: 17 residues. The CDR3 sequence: CASSPPLRGTIYNEQFF. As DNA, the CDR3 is TGTGCCAGCTCACCACCGTTGCGGGGGACAATCTACAATGAGCAGTTCTTC.

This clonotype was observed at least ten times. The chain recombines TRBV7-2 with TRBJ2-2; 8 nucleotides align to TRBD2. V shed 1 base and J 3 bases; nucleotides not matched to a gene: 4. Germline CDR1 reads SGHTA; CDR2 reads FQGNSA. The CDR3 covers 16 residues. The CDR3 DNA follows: TGTGCCAGCAGCTTAGGCGGGGGGCGGTACACCGGGGAGCTGTTTTTT. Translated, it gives CASSLGGGRYTGELFF.

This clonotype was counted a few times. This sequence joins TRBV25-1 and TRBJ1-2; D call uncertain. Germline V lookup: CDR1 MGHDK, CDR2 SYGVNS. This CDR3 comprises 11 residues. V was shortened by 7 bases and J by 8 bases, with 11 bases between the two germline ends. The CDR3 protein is CASNWEGGYTF. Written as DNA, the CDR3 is TGTGCCAGCAACTGGGAGGGCGGCTACACCTTC.